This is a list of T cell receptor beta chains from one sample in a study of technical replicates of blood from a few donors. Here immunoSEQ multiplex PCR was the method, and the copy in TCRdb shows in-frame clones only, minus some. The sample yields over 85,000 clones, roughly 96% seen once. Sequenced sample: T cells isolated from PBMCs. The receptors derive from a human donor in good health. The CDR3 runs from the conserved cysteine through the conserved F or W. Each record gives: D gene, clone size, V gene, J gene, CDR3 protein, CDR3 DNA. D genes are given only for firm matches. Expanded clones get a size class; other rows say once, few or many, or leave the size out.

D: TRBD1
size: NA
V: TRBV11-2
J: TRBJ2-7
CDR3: CASSLGTGAYEQYF
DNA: TGTGCCAGCAGCTTAGGGACAGGTGCCTACGAGCAGTACTTC

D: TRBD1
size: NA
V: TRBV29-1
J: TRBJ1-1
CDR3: CSVYRGLQAFF
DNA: TGCAGCGTTTACAGGGGGCTTCAAGCTTTCTTT

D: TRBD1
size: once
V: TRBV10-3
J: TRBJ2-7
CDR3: CAISGDSYEQYF
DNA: TGTGCCATCAGTGGGGACAGTTACGAGCAGTACTTC

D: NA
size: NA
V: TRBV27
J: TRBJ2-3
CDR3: CASSITSHTDTQYF
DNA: TGTGCCAGCAGTATAACTAGTCACACAGATACGCAGTATTTT

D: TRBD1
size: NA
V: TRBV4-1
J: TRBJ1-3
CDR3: CASSLSPAGGSLNSGNTIYF
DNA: TGCGCCAGCAGCCTTTCCCCTGCAGGGGGGTCATTAAACTCTGGAAACACCATATATTTT

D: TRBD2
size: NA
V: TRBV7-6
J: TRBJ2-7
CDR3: CASSSTSGSSYEQYF
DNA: TGTGCCAGCAGTTCCACTAGCGGGAGTTCCTACGAGCAGTACTTC

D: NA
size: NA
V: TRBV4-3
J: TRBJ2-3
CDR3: CASSQGRERTDTQYF
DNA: TGCGCCAGCAGCCAAGGTCGGGAGAGGACAGATACGCAGTATTTT

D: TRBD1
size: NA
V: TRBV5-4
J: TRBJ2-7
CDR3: CASSSGGQGLYEQYF
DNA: TGTGCCAGCAGCTCGGGGGGACAGGGGTTATACGAGCAGTACTTC

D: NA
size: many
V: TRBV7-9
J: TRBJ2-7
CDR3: CASSLGFAAYEQYF
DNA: TGTGCCAGCAGCTTAGGATTCGCGGCCTACGAGCAGTACTTC

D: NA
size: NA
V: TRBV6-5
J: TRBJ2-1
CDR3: CATSGLYNEQFF
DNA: TGTGCCACTTCGGGTCTTTACAATGAGCAGTTCTTC

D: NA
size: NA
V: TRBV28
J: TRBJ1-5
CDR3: CASSAVRVGNQPQHF
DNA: TGTGCCAGCAGTGCCGTCAGGGTCGGCAATCAGCCCCAGCATTTT

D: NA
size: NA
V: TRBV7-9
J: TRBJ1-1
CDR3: CASTRGTEAFF
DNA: TGTGCCAGCACCCGGGGGACTGAAGCTTTCTTT

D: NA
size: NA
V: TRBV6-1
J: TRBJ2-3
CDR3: CASRLDFGRADTQYF
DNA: TGTGCCAGCAGACTCGACTTCGGGAGAGCAGATACGCAGTATTTT

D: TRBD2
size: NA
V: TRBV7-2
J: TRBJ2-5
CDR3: CASSLGIAGASRETQYF
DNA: TGTGCCAGCAGCTTAGGGATAGCGGGAGCGTCCAGGGAGACCCAGTACTTC

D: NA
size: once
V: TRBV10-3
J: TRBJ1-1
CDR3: CAISESIDRYTEAFF
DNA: TGTGCCATCAGTGAGTCAATAGATCGTTACACTGAAGCTTTCTTT

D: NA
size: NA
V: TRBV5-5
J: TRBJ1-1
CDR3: CASSLVFF
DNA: TGTGCCAGCAGCTTGGTATTCTTT

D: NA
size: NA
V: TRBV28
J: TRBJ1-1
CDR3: CASSSVTEAFF
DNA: TGTGCCAGTTCTTCGGTCACTGAAGCTTTCTTT

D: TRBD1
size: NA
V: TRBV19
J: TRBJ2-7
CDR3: CASAQGAGPSYEQYF
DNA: TGTGCCAGTGCTCAGGGGGCAGGTCCCTCCTACGAGCAGTACTTC

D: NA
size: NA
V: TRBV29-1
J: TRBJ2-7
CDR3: CSVVGGDSSSYEQYF
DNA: TGCAGCGTCGTAGGGGGGGACTCAAGCTCCTACGAGCAGTACTTC

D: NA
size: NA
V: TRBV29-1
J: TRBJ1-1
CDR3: CSVDTGLNTEAFF
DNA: TGCAGCGTTGATACAGGTTTGAACACTGAAGCTTTCTTT

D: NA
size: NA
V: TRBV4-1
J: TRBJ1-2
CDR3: CASSQELGGDYGYTF
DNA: TGCGCCAGCAGCCAAGAACTGGGAGGAGACTATGGCTACACCTTC

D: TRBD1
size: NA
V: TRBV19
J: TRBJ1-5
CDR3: CASSGGGTGNQPQHF
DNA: TGTGCCAGTAGTGGAGGGGGCACGGGCAATCAGCCCCAGCATTTT

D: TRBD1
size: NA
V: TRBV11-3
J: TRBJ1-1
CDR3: CASRRTGGAAFF
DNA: TGTGCCAGCAGGCGGACAGGGGGCGCCGCTTTCTTT

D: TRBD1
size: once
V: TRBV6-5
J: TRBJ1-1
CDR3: CASSYARTGANTEAFF
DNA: TGTGCCAGCAGTTACGCGAGGACAGGAGCCAACACTGAAGCTTTCTTT

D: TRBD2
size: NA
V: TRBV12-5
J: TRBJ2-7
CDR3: CASGLISSGFYEQYF
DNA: TGTGCTAGTGGTTTGATCTCTAGCGGTTTCTACGAGCAGTACTTC

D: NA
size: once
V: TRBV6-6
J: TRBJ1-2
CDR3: CASRQGMGNYGYTF
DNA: TGTGCCAGCAGACAGGGAATGGGTAACTATGGCTACACCTTC

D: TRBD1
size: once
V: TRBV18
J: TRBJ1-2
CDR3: CASSPPNGQGDYGYTF
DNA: TGTGCCAGCTCACCACCGAACGGACAGGGGGACTATGGCTACACCTTC

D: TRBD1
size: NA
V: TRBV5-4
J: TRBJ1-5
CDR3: CASSRTGDNQPQHF
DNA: TGTGCCAGCAGCCGGACAGGTGACAATCAGCCCCAGCATTTT

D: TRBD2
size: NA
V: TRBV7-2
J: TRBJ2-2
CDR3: CASSPGLAGVFGELFF
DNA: TGTGCCAGCAGCCCTGGACTAGCGGGAGTATTCGGGGAGCTGTTTTTT

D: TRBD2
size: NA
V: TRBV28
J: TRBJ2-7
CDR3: CASSSLSGRTSDEQYF
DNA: TGTGCCAGCAGTTCCCTTAGCGGGAGAACCTCGGACGAGCAGTACTTC

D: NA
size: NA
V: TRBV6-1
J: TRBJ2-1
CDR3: CASRPLSTAAQKKFF
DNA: TGTGCCAGCAGACCTCTCAGTACAGCGGCCCAAAAAAAGTTCTTC

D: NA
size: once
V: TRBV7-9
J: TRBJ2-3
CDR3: CASSRGTDTQYF
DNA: TGTGCCAGCAGCCGCGGGACAGATACGCAGTATTTT

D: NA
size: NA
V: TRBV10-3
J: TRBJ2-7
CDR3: CAISDAGTGEDEQYF
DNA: TGTGCCATCAGTGATGCCGGGACCGGGGAGGACGAGCAGTACTTC

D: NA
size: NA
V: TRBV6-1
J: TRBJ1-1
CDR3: CASSLERVNTEAFF
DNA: TGTGCCAGCAGTTTAGAGCGGGTGAACACTGAAGCTTTCTTT

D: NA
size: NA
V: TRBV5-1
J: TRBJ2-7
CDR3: CASSLGGVGSYEQYF
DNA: TGCGCCAGCAGCTTGGGCGGGGTTGGCTCCTACGAGCAGTACTTC

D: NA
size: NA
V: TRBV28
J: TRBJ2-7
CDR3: CASSFAQDSPFEQYF
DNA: TGTGCCAGCAGTTTTGCCCAGGATTCCCCTTTCGAGCAGTACTTC

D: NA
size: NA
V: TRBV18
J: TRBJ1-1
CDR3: CASSPRVGAHPEAFF
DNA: TGTGCCAGCTCACCAAGGGTAGGGGCGCACCCTGAAGCTTTCTTT

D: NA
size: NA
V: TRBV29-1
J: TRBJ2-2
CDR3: CSVNQPEEPGELFF
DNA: TGCAGCGTTAACCAACCCGAAGAGCCCGGGGAGCTGTTTTTT

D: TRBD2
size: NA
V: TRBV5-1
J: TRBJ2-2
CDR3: CASSLEISGRTGELFF
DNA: TGCGCCAGCAGCTTGGAGATTAGCGGGCGGACCGGGGAGCTGTTTTTT

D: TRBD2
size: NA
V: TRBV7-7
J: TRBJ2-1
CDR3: CASSQGLAGGFSEQFF
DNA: TGTGCCAGCAGCCAGGGACTAGCGGGAGGGTTCAGTGAGCAGTTCTTC

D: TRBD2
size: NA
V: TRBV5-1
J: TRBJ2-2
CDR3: CASSPGGGEAGELFF
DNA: TGCGCCAGCAGCCCGGGAGGAGGGGAGGCCGGGGAGCTGTTTTTT

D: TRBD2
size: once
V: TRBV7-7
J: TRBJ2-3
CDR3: CASSLKLAEPTDTQYF
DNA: TGTGCTAGCAGCTTAAAACTAGCGGAACCCACAGATACGCAGTATTTT

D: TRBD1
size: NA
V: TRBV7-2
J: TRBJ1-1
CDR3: CASSLKTGQKAEAFF
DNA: TGTGCCAGCAGCTTAAAGACAGGGCAAAAGGCTGAAGCTTTCTTT